The rows below give T cell receptor beta chains drawn from one sample of a study of T cells in Graves' hyperthyroidism and ophthalmopathy. MiXCR, run by TCRdb on the multiplex PCR reads, gives a single entry per CDR3 protein. The data contain hundreds of thousands of distinct CDR3 sequences, about 45% of them seen just once; the ten biggest clones take up under 8.5%. Sequenced material: peripheral blood or thyroid tissue (not recorded which). Source of these receptors: an adult man with Graves' disease, either hyperthyroidism or ophthalmopathy (not recorded which). Both conserved end residues are part of each CDR3. Fields, in order: V gene, clone size, J gene, D gene, CDR3 DNA, CDR3 protein. The D gene is left open where the match is weak. Expanded clones get a size class; other rows say once, few or many, or leave the size out.

>TRBV7-9|many|TRBJ2-7|TRBD1
TGTGCCAGCAGCGGGAGGACAGGGGGACCGTACGAGCAGTACTTC
CASSGRTGGPYEQYF
>TRBV5-6|few|TRBJ1-5|TRBD1
TGTGCCAGCAGCCGAGGACAGGGCGGCAATCAGCCCCAGCATTTT
CASSRGQGGNQPQHF
>TRBV29-1|many|TRBJ2-6|-
TGCAGCGTTGACGCCGGGGCCAACGTCCTGACTTTC
CSVDAGANVLTF
>TRBV11-2|-|TRBJ2-6|-
TGTGCCAGCAGCTTAGACCCCGGGGCCAACGTCCTGACTTTC
CASSLDPGANVLTF
>TRBV29-1|few|TRBJ1-3|-
TGCAGCGTTGAAGTGGGAGGTAACACCATATATTTT
CSVEVGGNTIYF
>TRBV29-1|-|TRBJ1-1|TRBD1
TGCAGCGGGCGGGACAGGGCCACTGAAGCTTTCTTT
CSGRDRATEAFF
>TRBV10-3|-|TRBJ2-3|TRBD1
TGTGCCACCGAGGGCCGGGACAGCGGACGGGCAGATACGCAGTATTTT
CATEGRDSGRADTQYF
>TRBV7-9|-|TRBJ1-2|-
TGTGCCAGCAGCTCTAGCGGGGGTTTCTATGGCTACACCTTC
CASSSSGGFYGYTF
>TRBV25-1|-|TRBJ2-5|TRBD1
TGTGCCAGCAGTGAAATGGGACAGGGGGAGACCCAGTACTTC
CASSEMGQGETQYF
>TRBV20-1|few|TRBJ1-1|TRBD1
TGCAGTGCTGAACAGGGGGCAACTGAAGCTTTCTTT
CSAEQGATEAFF
>TRBV25-1|few|TRBJ2-7|TRBD1
TGTGCCAGCAGTGAATCCGGGACAGGTGAGCAGTACTTC
CASSESGTGEQYF
>TRBV5-1|few|TRBJ2-5|-
TGCGCCAGCAGCTTGAGTGGGGGGGCCGCTGAGACCCAGTACTTC
CASSLSGGAAETQYF
>TRBV25-1|many|TRBJ1-6|-
TGTGCCAGCAGTGGCGGGAGAAGCTCCTATAATTCACCCCTCCACTTT
CASSGGRSSYNSPLHF
>TRBV5-1|many|TRBJ1-2|-
TGCGCCAGCAGCTTGGGCGACAGGTTCAACTATGGCTACACCTTC
CASSLGDRFNYGYTF
>TRBV25-1|many|TRBJ1-4|-
TGTGCCAGCAGTGGGGGACCAACTAATGAAAAACTGTTTTTT
CASSGGPTNEKLFF
>TRBV12-3/TRBV12-4|few|TRBJ1-2|-
TGTGCCAGCAGTCGACAGGATGGCTATGGCTACACCTTC
CASSRQDGYGYTF
>TRBV20-1|-|TRBJ2-5|-
TGCAGTGCTAGGGACCCTAGGGGAGATACGCAGTACTTC
CSARDPRGDTQYF
>TRBV10-2|few|TRBJ1-2|-
TGCGCCAGCAGTGAGGATTCAGGGGCTGGCTACACCTTC
CASSEDSGAGYTF
>TRBV19|once|TRBJ1-5|-
TGTGCTACTATCACTGAGCTTCAGCCCCAGCATTTT
CATITELQPQHF
>TRBV27|-|TRBJ2-7|-
TGTGCCAGCAGTTCCCCGACAGGGACTTTGAACTACGAGCAGTACTTC
CASSSPTGTLNYEQYF
>TRBV6-1|-|TRBJ2-5|-
TGTGCCAGCAGTTTCAAAAGGGAGACCCAGTACTTC
CASSFKRETQYF
>TRBV15|-|TRBJ1-4|TRBD1
TGTGCCACCAGCATCGCCTTGGACAGGACGTACTCTAATGAAAAACTGTTTTTT
CATSIALDRTYSNEKLFF
>TRBV7-9|-|TRBJ1-5|-
TGTGCCAGCAGCCAAGAGGGTAGCAGGGGCAATCAGCCCCAGCATTTT
CASSQEGSRGNQPQHF
>TRBV20-1|-|TRBJ2-3|-
TGCAGTGCTAGCCCGGGTACTGGAAGGGTAGATACGCAGTATTTT
CSASPGTGRVDTQYF
>TRBV2|-|TRBJ2-5|-
TGTGGAGAGGGCGAGGACAGAAGGTTAGAGACCCAGTACTTC
CGEGEDRRLETQYF
>TRBV5-4|few|TRBJ1-5|-
TGTGCCAGCAGCTTTACAGGGTCCCTTAGCAATCAGCCCCAGCATTTT
CASSFTGSLSNQPQHF
>TRBV10-3|-|TRBJ1-3|-
TGTGCCATCAGTGAGTCGGGGCAGAAGAACACCATATATTTT
CAISESGQKNTIYF
>TRBV2|-|TRBJ2-5|TRBD2
TGTGCCAGCAGTACCCCGGATGCGAGACTAGCGGGGGAAGAGACCCAGTACTTC
CASSTPDARLAGEETQYF
>TRBV6-5|-|TRBJ1-3|-
TGTGCCAGCAGAGAGACGGGGAAGTACACCATATATTTT
CASRETGKYTIYF
>TRBV7-9|many|TRBJ2-7|-
TGTGCCAGCAGCTTAGCTGCCCGCGAGCAGTACTTC
CASSLAAREQYF
>TRBV13|-|TRBJ1-2|TRBD1
TGTGCCAGCAGCTTAGGCCGGGACAGCTATGGCTACACCTTC
CASSLGRDSYGYTF
>TRBV7-8|-|TRBJ1-2|-
TGTGCCAGCAGCAGCACCGGGAAGGGCTATGGCTACACCTTC
CASSSTGKGYGYTF